The rows below give T cell receptor beta chains drawn from one sample of a study of T cells in Graves' hyperthyroidism and ophthalmopathy. TCRdb analysed the multiplex PCR reads with MiXCR anew, one entry per CDR3 protein. The sample contains about 380,000 distinct CDR3 sequences, approximately 17% of which appear only once. Sequences were obtained from blood. The receptors come from a man between 18 and 29 years old with Graves' ophthalmopathy. Each CDR3 is given with its conserved first and last residue. D genes are given only for firm matches. Part of the rows lack a size; the others show once, few, many or a class for expanded clones.

>TRBJ2-1|few|TRBV6-1|TRBD2
TGTGCCAGCCTGAAGACTAGCGGGGGTTACAATGAGCAGTTCTTC
CASLKTSGGYNEQFF
>TRBJ2-7|many|TRBV4-1|NA
TGCGCCAGCAGCCAAGAACCAACCCTCTTGTACGAGCAGTACTTC
CASSQEPTLLYEQYF
>TRBJ2-5|NA|TRBV13|NA
TGTGCCAGCAGCTCCACCCGGGACGGTCTAGAGACCCAGTACTTC
CASSSTRDGLETQYF
>TRBJ1-5|few|TRBV29-1|NA
TGCAGCGTTGGAAGGGGGACCAATCAGCCCCAGCATTTT
CSVGRGTNQPQHF
>TRBJ1-4|few|TRBV18|NA
TGTGCCAGCTCACCTTCAAGGGACGTTCCAAGAGAAAAACTGTTTTTT
CASSPSRDVPREKLFF
>TRBJ1-1|NA|TRBV7-8|NA
TGTGCCAGCAGCTTAGATTTGGGCCCGGGCCCCCAATGGGGCACTGAAGCTTTCTTT
CASSLDLGPGPQWGTEAFF
>TRBJ2-2|few|TRBV7-6|NA
TGTGCCAGCAGCTCAGAGGGGTTACCGAACACCGGGGAGCTGTTTTTT
CASSSEGLPNTGELFF
>TRBJ2-5|few|TRBV28|NA
TGTGCCAGCAGGCCCGCACTAGGGTTTGGGGAGACCCAGTACTTC
CASRPALGFGETQYF
>TRBJ1-5|many|TRBV12-3/TRBV12-4|NA
TGTGCCAGCAGCCGGTGGGGCAGCGGCAATCGCAATCAGCCCCAGCATTTT
CASSRWGSGNRNQPQHF
>TRBJ2-7|many|TRBV2|NA
TGTGCCAGCAGTGAGAACGAGCAGTACTTC
CASSENEQYF
>TRBJ1-1|many|TRBV5-1|NA
TGCGCCAGCAGCTTGGCCGACAGAGCGAACACTGAAGCTTTCTTT
CASSLADRANTEAFF
>TRBJ1-6|many|TRBV5-1|TRBD1
TGCGCCAGCAGCGCGGGACAGGGCAGTTCACCCCTCCACTTT
CASSAGQGSSPLHF
>TRBJ2-1|many|TRBV3-1|TRBD2
TGTGCCAGCAGCCAGCGGGGGGGTAACAATGAGCAGTTCTTC
CASSQRGGNNEQFF
>TRBJ2-3|NA|TRBV10-3|NA
TGTGCCACCGGGACTACAGATACGCAGTATTTT
CATGTTDTQYF
>TRBJ1-2|NA|TRBV6-1|NA
TGTGCCAGCAGTGAAAAGGCGTGGGCCTATGGCTACACCTTC
CASSEKAWAYGYTF
>TRBJ2-1|many|TRBV5-1|NA
TGCGCCAGCAGCTTCGGCCCCTACAATGAGCAGTTCTTC
CASSFGPYNEQFF
>TRBJ1-2|many|TRBV7-2|NA
TGTGCCAGCAGCTTTTCGTCCGGGGGGTATGGCTACACCTTC
CASSFSSGGYGYTF
>TRBJ1-2|NA|TRBV9|NA
TGTGCCAGCAGCGTTCATAACTATGGCTACACCTTC
CASSVHNYGYTF
>TRBJ2-7|many|TRBV20-1|TRBD1
TGCAGTGCTAACCGGGACAGCTCCTACGAGCAGTACTTC
CSANRDSSYEQYF
>TRBJ2-1|many|TRBV7-9|NA
TGTGCCAGCAGCTCCATCCGGGCCTCCCCGCCGAGCTCCTACAATGAGCAGTTCTTC
CASSSIRASPPSSYNEQFF
>TRBJ2-5|few|TRBV9|TRBD2
TGTGCCAGCAGCGTAGCTGGCGCGGGGGGGCCCTTCGAGACCCAGTACTTC
CASSVAGAGGPFETQYF
>TRBJ2-2|NA|TRBV28|TRBD2
TGTGCCAGCAGTTTCCCCCGGGAGGCCGGGGAGCTGTTTTTT
CASSFPREAGELFF
>TRBJ1-1|many|TRBV12-3/TRBV12-4|NA
TGTGCCAGCAGGGGGGGCTTTAACACTGAAGCTTTCTTT
CASRGGFNTEAFF
>TRBJ2-2|NA|TRBV7-9|NA
TGTGCCAGCAGCTTACGACCCCGACAGAAAAATTACTACACCGGGGAGCTGTTTTTT
CASSLRPRQKNYYTGELFF
>TRBJ2-1|many|TRBV7-9|TRBD2
TGTGCCAGCAGCTTAGTCGGTCTAGCGGGGGCCTGGAATGAGCAGTTCTTC
CASSLVGLAGAWNEQFF
>TRBJ1-2|many|TRBV12-3/TRBV12-4|NA
TGTGCCAGCAGTCCCGGACACCCCCGGGGCTACACCTTC
CASSPGHPRGYTF
>TRBJ1-2|NA|TRBV20-1|NA
TGCAGTGCAAGAAACGTATATGGCTACACCTTC
CSARNVYGYTF
>TRBJ2-1|many|TRBV27|NA
TGTGCCAGCAGTTCGCGTCCGTTGTGGGTGCACAATGAGCAGTTCTTC
CASSSRPLWVHNEQFF
>TRBJ1-3|NA|TRBV5-1|NA
TGCGCCAGCAGCTTGGTCCCGGTTTCGAGCTCTGGAAACACCATATATTTT
CASSLVPVSSSGNTIYF
>TRBJ2-7|many|TRBV28|TRBD1
TGTGCCAGCGCCGATCGGGACAGCCTCGCCTCCTACGAGCAGTACTTC
CASADRDSLASYEQYF
>TRBJ2-7|NA|TRBV28|TRBD2
TGTGCCAGCGTGACTAGCGGGGAAAGCTCCTACGAGCAGTACTTC
CASVTSGESSYEQYF
>TRBJ1-1|NA|TRBV18|NA
TGTGCCAGCTCACTATCGACGGTGAACACCGAAGCTTTCTTT
CASSLSTVNTEAFF
>TRBJ2-2|few|TRBV2|TRBD1
TGTGCCAGCAGGATGGGACAGGCCAACACCGGGGAGCTGTTTTTT
CASRMGQANTGELFF
>TRBJ2-3|many|TRBV20-1|NA
TGCAGTGCTAGGGGGCTAGCGCCCACAGATACGCAGTATTTT
CSARGLAPTDTQYF
>TRBJ2-5|few|TRBV10-3|TRBD2
TGTGCCATCGGCCCAGCGGGGTCCCAAGAGACCCAGTACTTC
CAIGPAGSQETQYF
>TRBJ2-5|many|TRBV20-1|NA
TGCAGTGCCCGAGGGACGCAAGAGACCCAGTACTTC
CSARGTQETQYF
>TRBJ2-7|once|TRBV6-2/TRBV6-3|TRBD2
TGTGCCAGCAAATCTCCTAGCGGGGGCCCCCAGAGCGAGCAGTACTTC
CASKSPSGGPQSEQYF
>TRBJ1-2|many|TRBV5-1|NA
TGCGCCAGCAGCTTCGGCCGGCAGACAGACTATGGCTACACCTTC
CASSFGRQTDYGYTF
>TRBJ1-3|few|TRBV20-1|TRBD1
TGCAGTGCTAAAGAACAGGGGCTTGGAAACACCATATATTTT
CSAKEQGLGNTIYF